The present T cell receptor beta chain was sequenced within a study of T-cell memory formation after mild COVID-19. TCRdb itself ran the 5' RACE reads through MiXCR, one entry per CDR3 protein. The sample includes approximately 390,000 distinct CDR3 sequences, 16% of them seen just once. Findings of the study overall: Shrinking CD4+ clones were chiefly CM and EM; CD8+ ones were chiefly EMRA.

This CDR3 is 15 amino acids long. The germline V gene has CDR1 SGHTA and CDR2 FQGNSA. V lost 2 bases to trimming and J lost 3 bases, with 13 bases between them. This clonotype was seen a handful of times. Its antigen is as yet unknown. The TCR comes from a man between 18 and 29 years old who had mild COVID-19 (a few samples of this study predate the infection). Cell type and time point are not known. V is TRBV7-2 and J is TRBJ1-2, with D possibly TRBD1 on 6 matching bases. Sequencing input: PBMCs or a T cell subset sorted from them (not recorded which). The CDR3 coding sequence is TGTGCCAGCAGCTTAATGGGGGCCGGGTACTATGGCTACACCTTC. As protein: CASSLMGAGYYGYTF.